The following is a T cell receptor (beta chain) sequence with its context. Its antigen remains undetermined. Per-nucleotide qualities are absent, and no much larger clonotype sits a single base away. These data originate in a study of T-cell memory formation after mild COVID-19 (dated by TCRdb to the early 2020s). Background for the entire study: TCR sequence clusters from the two donors were largely donor specific. Longitudinal TCRalpha and TCRbeta repertoire sequencing tracked T-cell clones expanding and contracting after mild COVID-19 in two donors. Two young, previously healthy adult volunteers, one female and one male, were included in the cohort.

Ficoll-Paque density gradient centrifugation was the method used to isolate PBMCs. The sample was run on an Illumina NovaSeq 6000. cDNA libraries for TCRalpha and TCRbeta were prepared by 5'RACE using constant-segment primers, with sample barcodes and unique molecular identifiers added. RNA was extracted from every sample with Trizol reagent. Libraries were amplified in two PCR steps, with a second sample barcode and Illumina TruSeq adapters added in the second step. Sequencing of libraries was performed on an Illumina NovaSeq with 2 x 150 bp paired-end reads. For the original study's pipeline: Reads were demultiplexed and collapsed into UMI-guided consensus sequences with migec v1.2.7. With mixcr v2.1.11, UMI consensuses were aligned to TRA and TRB V and J templates and assembled into clonotypes. Expanded or contracted clonotypes were those called significant by both edgeR and NoisET, with noise models trained on biological replicates. For edgeR calls, a false discovery rate-adjusted p below 0.01 and a log2 fold-change threshold of 1 were applied. As an exploratory analysis of dynamics, PCA with hierarchical clustering was applied to max-normalized trajectories of the 1000 most abundant clonotypes. Separately sequenced CD4+ and CD8+ repertoires were used to assign the CD4 or CD8 phenotype of responding clones. TCRdb cleaned the public reads at Q25 with fastp, built clones with MiXCR and kept in-frame beta chains. Entries are consolidated by CDR3 protein sequence, retaining the most common genes and DNA. The V and J calls and clone size are TCRdb's, not the authors'. A total of hundreds of thousands of distinct CDR3 sequences appear in this sample, approximately 15% of them only once. Roughly 7.7% of the sample belongs to the ten largest clones.

The paper's findings and limits, for the study overall: Whether the second-wave clones peaking on day 37 were SARS-CoV-2 specific was not confirmed. Clones contracting from day 15 to 85 had balanced CD4/CD8 phenotypes, while a second wave expanding from day 15 to 37 was biased towards CD4+. Contracting CD4+ clones turned up mainly in the CM and EM memory subsets, whereas EMRA was where CD8+ clones were enriched. The detection of some responding clones in pre-infection memory suggests that pre-existing cross-reactive memory T cells joined the SARS-CoV-2 response. The study included only a couple of mild cases, and larger cohorts that include severe cases with pre-infection samples were judged to be necessary.

The source material was PBMCs or a T cell subset sorted from them (not recorded which). The TCR comes from an adult woman who had mild COVID-19 (a few samples of this study predate the infection). The sample titles of this study are shuffled in the database, so cell type and time point are left out; the donor was told from shared clones.

The DNA sequence is as follows: TGTGCCTGGAGTGTAGGACAGGGTGTGAGCGGCTACACCTTC. This encodes CAWSVGQGVSGYTF. The rearranged segments are TRBV30 and TRBJ1-2, with 8 junctional bases fitting TRBD1. CDR1 GTSNPN and CDR2 SVGIG were looked up in the germline V gene (reference sequence). Trimming accounts for 0 bases at V and 8 bases at J, while the number of junction bases matched to no gene is 8. The CDR3, cysteine through phenylalanine, is 14 amino acids long. Only the CDR3 DNA is retained, 42 bases long and in frame from the first base. The reference TRBV30 and TRBJ1-2 proteins fill in what lies around the CDR3, so the full variable domain reads SQTIHQWPATLVQPVGSPLSLECTVEGTSNPNLYWYRQAAGRGLQLLFYSVGIGQISSEVPQNLSASRPQDRQFILSSKKLLLSDSGFYLCAWSVGQGVSGYTFGSGTRLTVV.